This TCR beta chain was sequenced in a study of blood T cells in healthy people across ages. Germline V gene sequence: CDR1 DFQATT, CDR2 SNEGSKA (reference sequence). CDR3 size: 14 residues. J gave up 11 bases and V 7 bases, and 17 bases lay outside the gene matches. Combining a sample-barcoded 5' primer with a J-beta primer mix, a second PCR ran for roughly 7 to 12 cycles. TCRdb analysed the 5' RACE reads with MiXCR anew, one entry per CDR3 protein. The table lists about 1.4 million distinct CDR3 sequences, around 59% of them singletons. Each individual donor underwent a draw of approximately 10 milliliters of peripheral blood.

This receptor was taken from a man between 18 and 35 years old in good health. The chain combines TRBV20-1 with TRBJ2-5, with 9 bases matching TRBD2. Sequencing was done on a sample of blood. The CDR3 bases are TGCAGTGTTCAAATGACTAGCGGTTACAATGAGCAGTACTTC. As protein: CSVQMTSGYNEQYF.